This T cell receptor (beta chain) was recorded in a study of CD8 T cells in Susac syndrome. With random hexamers, reverse transcription was performed on about 0.5 to 1 ug of RNA. TCRdb re-analysed the immunoSEQ multiplex PCR reads in MiXCR, keeping a single row per CDR3 protein. The table has some 110,000 distinct CDR3 sequences, 93% seen once; the top ten hold over 0.3%. V dropped 3 bases and J dropped 6 bases, with 8 bases sitting between them. The CDR3 is 12 amino acids. This sequence joins TRBV12-3 or TRBV12-4 and TRBJ1-1; D gene uncertain. The TCR comes from a human donor with multiple sclerosis. Material: CD8+ T cells from PBMCs. The CDR3 bases are TGTGCCAGCAGTTTTGGGCAGCCTGAAGCTTTCTTT. Amino acid sequence: CASSFGQPEAFF.